One sample yielded the 28 T cell receptor beta chains listed below, sequenced in a study of blood T cell repertoires in COVID-19. Data came from immunoSEQ multiplex PCR; TCRdb stores just in-frame clones and leaves some out. Seen here are more than 85,000 clones, 75% to 90% observed once, and the top ten hold under 7%. Source material: peripheral blood. The receptors originated from a woman in her fifties or sixties with acute or convalescent COVID-19.

The rearrangement links TRBV5-1 to TRBJ1-3; no reliable D call. With 4 bases removed from V and 2 bases from J, the gap between germline ends came to 10 bases. CDR1 is SGHRS and CDR2 is YFSETQ in the germline V gene. The CDR3 is 14 residues long. CDR3 sequence reads: CASSGPGTGNTIYF. The DNA of the CDR3 is TGCGCCAGCAGCGGACCGGGAACTGGAAACACCATATATTTT. The full variable domain, rest sourced from reference TRBV5-1 and TRBJ1-3, is KAGVTQTPRYLIKTRGQQVTLSCSPISGHRSVSWYQQTPGQGLQFLFEYFSETQRNKGNFPGRFSGRQFSNSRSEMNVSTLELGDSALYLCASSGPGTGNTIYFGEGSWLTVV.

The chain has TRBV5-6 and TRBJ2-1, with TRBD2 as a possible D gene (7 bases). Trimming shortened V by 6 bases and J by 7 bases, and 17 bases separated the two germline ends. The length of the CDR3 is 14 residues. Germline V CDR1 and CDR2: SGHDT, YYEEEE. CDR3 DNA: TGTGCCAGCACCTGGGGGGGGGCCCGGAATGAGCAGTTCTTC. Protein product: CASTWGGARNEQFF.

The rearrangement uses TRBV19 and TRBJ1-2; 9 bases are a match to TRBD1. The CDR3 is 15 residues long. CDR1 and CDR2 from the germline V gene are LNHDA and SQIVND (reference sequence). V lost 3 bases and J lost 4; bases outside the gene matches: 6. The CDR3 DNA follows: TGTGCCAGTAGTATGGGACAGGGAAAAGGCTATGGCTACACCTTC. Translated: CASSMGQGKGYGYTF.

In its sample, this clone was seen once. The chain uses TRBV6-5 and TRBJ1-5, with 7 bases fitting TRBD1. The V gene's germline CDR1 is MNHEY and CDR2 SVGAGI. This CDR3 region has 14 residues. V shed 6 bases and J 1 base; nucleotides not matched to a gene: 3. The DNA of the CDR3 is TGTGCCAGCAGCTTACAGGGGAGCAATCAGCCCCAGCATTTT. It is translated as CASSLQGSNQPQHF.

The chain has TRBV12-3 or TRBV12-4 and TRBJ1-4; D gene uncertain. There are 13 residues in the CDR3. V was shortened by 6 bases and J by 4 bases, with 9 bases between the two germline ends. CDR3 coding DNA: TGTGCCAGCAGACCCGGGTATAATGAAAAACTGTTTTTT. Translating gives CASRPGYNEKLFF.

The chain employs TRBV5-1 and TRBJ2-7; possibly TRBD2 for D (5 bases). V lost 3 bases and J lost 1, with 14 bases in between. CDR1 and CDR2 from the germline V gene are SGHRS and YFSETQ. This CDR3 spans 15 amino acids. This CDR3 reads CASSWSPGESYEQYF. CDR3 sequence (DNA): TGCGCCAGCAGCTGGTCCCCCGGGGAGTCCTACGAGCAGTACTTC. Complete variable domain (other parts from reference TRBV5-1 and TRBJ2-7): KAGVTQTPRYLIKTRGQQVTLSCSPISGHRSVSWYQQTPGQGLQFLFEYFSETQRNKGNFPGRFSGRQFSNSRSEMNVSTLELGDSALYLCASSWSPGESYEQYFGPGTRLTVT.

The J gene is TRBJ2-3, the V gene TRBV27; 14 positions match TRBD2. Germline-derived CDR1 and CDR2 are MNHEY and SMNVEV (reference sequence). The CDR3 length is 17 residues. After removal of 3 bases from V and 5 bases from J, the junction contained 7 bases not matched to a gene. In nucleotides, the CDR3 is TGTGCCAGCAGTTTGGGGACTAGCGGGGGCCGGGGAGATACGCAGTATTTT. Its protein product is CASSLGTSGGRGDTQYF.

The chain joins TRBV19 to TRBJ2-6, with 8 bases identical to TRBD1. This CDR3 has 17 residues. CDR1 and CDR2 (germline): LNHDA, SQIVND (reference sequence). Trimming took 7 bases from V and 1 from J; bases not matched to a gene: 9. CDR3 coding DNA: TGTGCCAGTAACCCGACAGGGGTGAGGTCTGGGGCCAACGTCCTGACTTTC. Amino acids: CASNPTGVRSGANVLTF.

The table lists this clone with a few counts. The rearrangement uses TRBV5-4 and TRBJ2-1; 12 nucleotides line up with TRBD2. The J segment lost 5 bases and the V segment lost 4 bases, leaving 13 bases of the junction unmatched. CDR3 length: 18 residues. Germline values: CDR1 SGHNT, CDR2 YYREEE (reference sequence). CDR3 coding DNA: TGTGCCAGCAGCCCCCCGACTAGCGGGGGATATCAGGACAATGAGCAGTTCTTC. Protein: CASSPPTSGGYQDNEQFF.

The chain is built from TRBV30 and TRBJ1-1; D gene uncertain. This CDR3 has 12 residues. Deletions cut 2 bases from V and 6 bases from J, with 10 bases between. Germline CDR1 GTSNPN, CDR2 SVGIG (reference sequence). The CDR3 DNA is TGTGCCTGGAGTCCCGTCCCGGCTGAAGCTTTCTTT. It codes for CAWSPVPAEAFF. Full variable domain (outside the CDR3, taken from reference TRBV30 and TRBJ1-1): SQTIHQWPATLVQPVGSPLSLECTVEGTSNPNLYWYRQAAGRGLQLLFYSVGIGQISSEVPQNLSASRPQDRQFILSSKKLLLSDSGFYLCAWSPVPAEAFFGQGTRLTVV.

The gene calls are TRBV9 and TRBJ1-2, with TRBD1 as a possible D gene (5 bases). This CDR3 comprises 13 residues. V shed 3 bases and J shed 5 bases, with 11 bases lying between them. CDR1 and CDR2 from the germline V gene are SGDLS and YYNGEE. As DNA, the CDR3 is TGTGCCAGCAGCGCCTTGGGGGGTTATGGCTACACCTTC. Its protein is CASSALGGYGYTF.

This chain uses TRBV3-1 (or the pseudogene TRBV3-2) with TRBJ2-3; TRBD2 agrees at 8 bases. Trimming at V came to 4 bases and at J to 6 bases, leaving 6 bases not matched to a gene. This CDR3 spans 14 amino acids. In germline, CDR1 is LGHDT, CDR2 YNNKEL (reference sequence). The CDR3 DNA is TGTGCCAGCAGCCTCCGGGGGGGCCCTGATACGCAGTATTTT. Translation: CASSLRGGPDTQYF.

V gene TRBV5-1 combines with J gene TRBJ2-7; 7 bases agree with TRBD2. This CDR3 contains 13 residues. In germline, CDR1 is SGHRS, CDR2 YFSETQ. The trim removed 5 bases at V and 2 bases at J, leaving 4 bases unmatched. The DNA of the CDR3 is TGCGCCAGCAGAGCGGGGCAAGCCTACGAGCAGTACTTC. This gives the protein CASRAGQAYEQYF.

The V gene is TRBV28, the J gene TRBJ1-2, with a weak D call TRBD1 (5 bases). This CDR3 spans 13 amino acids. V was trimmed by 2 bases and J by 7 bases, leaving 11 bases between them. The germline V gene has CDR1 MDHEN and CDR2 SYDVKM. CDR3 DNA sequence: TGTGCCAGCAGTTTAGGTGGGGCAATTGGCTACACCTTC. Residues: CASSLGGAIGYTF.

The chain combines TRBV7-3 with TRBJ1-1; 7 nucleotides match TRBD1. In germline, CDR1 is SGHTA, CDR2 FQGTGA. This CDR3 region has 15 residues. After removal of 5 bases from V and 0 bases from J, the junction contained 6 bases not matched to a gene. CDR3 protein: CASSPRGTVNTEAFF. The CDR3 region has the DNA TGTGCCAGCAGCCCCAGGGGGACGGTGAACACTGAAGCTTTCTTT.

The chain is built from TRBV2 and TRBJ2-7; TRBD1 matches 7 bases. This CDR3 region has 13 residues. Germline assignment: CDR1 SNHLY and CDR2 FYNNEI. The V gene end was trimmed by 3 bases and the J gene end by 5 bases; junction bases not matched to a gene: 4. CDR3 in amino acids: CASSDDRAHEQYF. For the CDR3, the DNA is TGTGCCAGCAGTGACGACAGGGCCCACGAGCAGTACTTC.

This clone was observed a handful of times. The CDR3 sequence: CASRSPTGKVEGYTF. DNA of the CDR3: TGTGCCAGCCGATCCCCGACAGGGAAGGTAGAAGGCTACACCTTC. V gene TRBV4-2 combines with J gene TRBJ1-2, with 7 bases matching TRBD1. This CDR3 is 15 amino acids long. Germline CDR1 LGHNA, CDR2 YNFKEQ. J gave up 8 bases and V 8 bases, and 17 bases lay outside the gene matches.

A remark on this clone: Relative to the germline gene, one junction end is altered; a read error may explain this. The rearrangement uses TRBV9 and TRBJ1-2; tentatively, D is TRBD1 (6 bases). Germline CDR1 is SGDLS and CDR2 is YYNGEE. CDR3 length equals 11 residues. The CDR3 nucleotides read TGTGCCAGCAGCGGAGGACAGTTCCTGGCCTTC. Encoded protein: CASSGGQFLAF.

The count of this clone is one. This chain connects TRBV28 to TRBJ2-4, with 7 bases aligning to TRBD2. Germline V gives CDR1 MDHEN, CDR2 SYDVKM. This CDR3 comprises 16 residues. V gave up 5 bases and J gave up 6 bases; unmatched junction bases: 13. CDR3 sequence: CASSPSGGSPRNIQYF. The CDR3 bases are TGTGCCAGCAGTCCCTCCGGGGGGAGTCCCAGAAACATTCAGTACTTC.

The V call is TRBV3-1 (or the pseudogene TRBV3-2), the J call TRBJ1-1; perhaps TRBD1 as D (5 bases). This CDR3 spans 14 amino acids. Germline CDR1 reads LGHDT; CDR2 reads YNNKEL (reference sequence). V lost 5 bases, J lost 11 bases, and 21 bases lay in between. CDR3 in amino acids: CASSGIGGAKRAFF. CDR3 bases: TGTGCCAGCAGCGGGATAGGCGGGGCGAAGAGGGCTTTCTTT.

V gene TRBV27 combines with J gene TRBJ1-1; 7 bases align to TRBD1. V shed 6 bases, J shed 1 base, and the junction held 5 bases outside the gene matches. CDR1 is MNHEY, CDR2 SMNVEV, per germline (reference sequence). The CDR3 has 14 residues. The CDR3 loop is CASSHRGGNTEAFF. DNA of the CDR3: TGTGCCAGCAGCCACAGGGGCGGGAACACTGAAGCTTTCTTT.

This chain links TRBV5-1 with TRBJ1-5; tentatively, D is TRBD1 (5 bases). The CDR3 sequence is 14 residues long. Per germline, CDR1 SGHRS and CDR2 YFSETQ. V lost 7 bases and J lost 4, with 15 bases in between. CDR3 sequence reads: CASSQGGGNQPQHF. In DNA form, the CDR3 reads TGCGCCAGCTCCCAGGGCGGGGGAAATCAGCCCCAGCATTTT.

The chain couples TRBV25-1 to TRBJ1-5; D gene unclear. Germline CDR1 reads MGHDK; CDR2 reads SYGVNS. V was pared by 1 base and J by 0 bases, with 10 bases between. CDR3 length equals 16 residues. The CDR3 spells CASSELTGYSNQPQHF. The CDR3 DNA sequence: TGTGCCAGCAGTGAATTAACCGGGTATAGCAATCAGCCCCAGCATTTT.

The V gene is TRBV5-4, the J gene TRBJ1-1; the match to TRBD1 covers 7 bases. Germline lookup yields CDR1 SGHNT and CDR2 YYREEE (reference sequence). The CDR3 extends over 13 amino acids. The trim removed 5 bases at V and 1 base at J, leaving 2 bases unmatched. CDR3 bases: TGTGCCAGCAGTAGGGACAGGAACACTGAAGCTTTCTTT. It specifies CASSRDRNTEAFF.

V is TRBV7-3 and J is TRBJ2-3, with D maybe TRBD2 (6 bases). Germline CDR1 and CDR2: SGHTA and FQGTGA. Trimming pared 2 bases from V and 0 bases from J, leaving 15 bases between. The length of the CDR3 is 17 residues. CDR3 region: CASSLGGRATSTDTQYF. The CDR3 DNA reads TGTGCCAGCAGCTTAGGAGGGCGGGCAACTAGCACAGATACGCAGTATTTT.

The chain recombines TRBV7-6 with TRBJ2-7; TRBD1 matches 8 bases. CDR1 is SGHVS, CDR2 FNYEAQ, per germline. V was pared by 4 bases and J by 0 bases, with 5 bases of the junction left unmatched. The CDR3 is 15 amino acids. CDR3 protein: CASSSGTGNSYEQYF. The CDR3 bases are TGTGCCAGCAGCTCAGGGACAGGTAACTCCTACGAGCAGTACTTC.

The chain couples TRBV29-1 to TRBJ2-1; 12 bases line up with TRBD2. The ends lost 3 bases at V and 7 bases at J; junction bases unmatched: 10. There are 16 residues in the CDR3. CDR1 is SQVTM, CDR2 ANQGSEA, per germline. CDR3 loop: CSVEVASGGAGNEQFF. As DNA, the CDR3 is TGCAGCGTTGAGGTTGCTAGCGGGGGGGCCGGGAATGAGCAGTTCTTC.

The V call is TRBV5-1, the J call TRBJ1-3; D not resolved. This CDR3 is built from 14 residues. Germline CDR1 is SGHRS and CDR2 is YFSETQ. Trimming shortened V by 4 bases and J by 8 bases, and 16 bases separated the two germline ends. Here the CDR3 reads CASSPGSKGDTIYF. The CDR3 bases are TGCGCCAGCAGCCCCGGGAGTAAGGGTGACACCATATATTTT.